The 5 T cell receptor beta chains in this list originate from one sample, sequenced in a study of early T cells in non-severe SARS-CoV-2 infection (TCRdb year 2021). The library was built by means of 5' RACE. Sequenced using a NextSeq 500. TCRdb reanalyzed the raw reads on its own, using fastp at Q25 for trimming and MiXCR for clone calling, and kept in-frame beta chains. Merged by CDR3 protein, the rows form single entries marked with the most common genes and DNA. This sample gives approximately 18,000 distinct CDR3 sequences in total; approximately 4.7% of them show up just once. The top ten clonotypes cover 5.5% to 8% of the sample. Sequences were obtained from whole blood. The receptors derive from an adult who was a healthcare worker with PCR-confirmed SARS-CoV-2 infection or an uninfected control (not recorded which).

This clonotype was found many times. The J gene is TRBJ2-4, the V gene TRBV28; a possible D gene is TRBD1 (5 bases). Germline CDR1 reads MDHEN; CDR2 reads SYDVKM. The V end was cut by 4 bases, the J end by 3 bases, with 10 bases between. This CDR3 has 14 amino acids. In DNA, the CDR3 is TGTGCCAGCAGTTCAATGGGGCTCAAAAACATTCAGTACTTC. Translated: CASSSMGLKNIQYF.

In this sample, this clonotype turned up many times. The chain links TRBV28 to TRBJ1-5; maybe TRBD1 (6 bases). V was clipped by 6 bases and J by 7 bases, with 19 bases between them. Per the germline V gene, CDR1 is MDHEN and CDR2 is SYDVKM. The CDR3 has 15 residues. The CDR3 bases are TGTGCCAGCAGGCCCCAGACAGGTTCGGGACAGCCCCAGCATTTT. This codes for CASRPQTGSGQPQHF.

This clonotype is judged medium-sized (0.01 to 0.1%). The rearrangement links TRBV12-3 or TRBV12-4 to TRBJ2-1, with D possibly called TRBD1 or TRBD2 (5 bases each). Trimming cost V 2 bases and J 8 bases, with 16 bases left between them. The CDR3 runs 15 residues. CDR3 in DNA: TGTGCCAGCAGTTTAAGGGGACCATCAGGTGATGAGCAGTTCTTC. Its translation: CASSLRGPSGDEQFF.

This clonotype was recorded at least ten times. This chain uses TRBV27 with TRBJ1-2; no firm D call. V gave up 3 bases and J gave up 2 bases, with 7 bases separating them. Germline CDR1 is MNHEY and CDR2 is SMNVEV (reference sequence). The CDR3 sequence is 13 residues long. CDR3: CASSFDGNYGYTF. CDR3 DNA: TGTGCCAGCAGTTTCGACGGGAACTATGGCTACACCTTC.

By frequency in the sample, this clonotype is medium-sized. The rearrangement uses TRBV12-3 or TRBV12-4 and TRBJ2-5, with 9 bases matching TRBD1. The V and J ends lost 6 bases and 4 bases, in that order; junction bases with no gene match: 3. The CDR3 totals 13 residues. The CDR3 coding sequence is TGTGCCAGCAGCCTGGGACAGGGAGAGACCCAGTACTTC. This translates into CASSLGQGETQYF.